This T cell receptor (beta chain) comes out of a study of blood T cell repertoires in COVID-19. Overall study context: Specimens from acute and convalescent COVID-19 originated in the United States, Italy and Spain. PBMCs, B-cell-depleted T cells, or T cells were the source of the cDNA or gDNA that made up the material.

V was trimmed by 6 bases and J by 3 bases, leaving 11 bases between them. The CDR3 is made up of 13 amino acids. Original handling: Quantification of nucleated cells was approximated via reference gene primer amplification. Generated by immunoSEQ multiplex PCR, the TCRdb table keeps only in-frame clones and is missing some. Clonal size and the V and J genes are those of that table, whereas D and trimming came from the DNA. Of 60,000 or so clones in the sample, approximately 90% were seen once. The sequencing sample was made of peripheral blood. This chain links TRBV12-3 or TRBV12-4 with TRBJ2-5; D is possibly TRBD2 (6 bases). The receptor comes from a human donor with acute or convalescent COVID-19. The donor label of this sample is uncertain. CDR3 in DNA: TGTGCCAGCAGCCTTCGGAGGGAAGAGACCCAGTACTTC. Translation gives CASSLRREETQYF.